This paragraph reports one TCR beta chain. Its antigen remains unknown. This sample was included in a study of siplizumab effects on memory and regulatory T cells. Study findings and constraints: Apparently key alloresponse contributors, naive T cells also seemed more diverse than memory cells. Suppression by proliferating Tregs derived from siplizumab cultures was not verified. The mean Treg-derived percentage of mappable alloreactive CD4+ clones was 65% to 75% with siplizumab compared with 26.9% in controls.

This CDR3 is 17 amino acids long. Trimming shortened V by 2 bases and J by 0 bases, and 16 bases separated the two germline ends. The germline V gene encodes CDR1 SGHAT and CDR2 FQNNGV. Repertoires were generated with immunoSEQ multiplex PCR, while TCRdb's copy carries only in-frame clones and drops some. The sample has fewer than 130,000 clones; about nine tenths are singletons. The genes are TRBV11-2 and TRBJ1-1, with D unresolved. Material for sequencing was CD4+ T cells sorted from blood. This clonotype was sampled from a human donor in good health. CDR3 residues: CASSLRNVGFMNTEAFF. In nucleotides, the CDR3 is TGTGCCAGCAGCTTAAGGAATGTCGGATTCATGAACACTGAAGCTTTCTTT.